This note documents a single T cell receptor (beta chain) sequence. Its antigen is currently unknown. This sample is part of a study of shared clonotypes between healthy human individuals. Study-level results: Lower generation probabilities were found for non-shared clonotypes than for those shared by all four donors. Estimated clonotype richness was generally higher in naive than memory subsets.

CDR3 length: 14 residues. With 5 bases removed from V and 2 bases from J, the gap between germline ends came to 13 bases. Looked up from germline, CDR1 is SGHTA and CDR2 is FQGNSA. The method was immunoSEQ multiplex PCR; TCRdb's version includes in-frame clones alone and lacks a portion of them. The repertoire holds fewer than 1.8 million clones, approximately 98.5% seen once, with about 0.4% in the top ten. The rearrangement joins TRBV7-2 to TRBJ2-7, with unresolved D. Sequencing used naive CD4+ T cells sorted from blood. Subset in this sample: CD45RA+ positively selected. The TCR sequence derives from a man aged 25-45 years in good health. CDR3 amino acids: CASSPLTATYEQYF. CDR3 coding DNA: TGTGCCAGCAGCCCTCTGACGGCTACCTACGAGCAGTACTTC.